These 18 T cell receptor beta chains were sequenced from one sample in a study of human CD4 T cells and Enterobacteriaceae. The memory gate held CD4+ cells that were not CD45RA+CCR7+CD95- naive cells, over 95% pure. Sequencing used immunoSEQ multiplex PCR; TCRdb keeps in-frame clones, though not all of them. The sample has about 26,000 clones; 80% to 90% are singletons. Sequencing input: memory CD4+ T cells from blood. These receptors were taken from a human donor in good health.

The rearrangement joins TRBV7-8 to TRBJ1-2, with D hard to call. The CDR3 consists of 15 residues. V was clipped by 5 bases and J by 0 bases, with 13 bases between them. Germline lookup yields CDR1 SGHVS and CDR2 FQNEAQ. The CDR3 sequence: CASSISSRTNYGYTF. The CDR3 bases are TGTGCCAGCAGCATCTCCTCCAGGACTAACTATGGCTACACCTTC. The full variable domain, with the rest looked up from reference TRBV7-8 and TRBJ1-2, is GAGVSQSPRYKVAKRGQDVALRCDPISGHVSLFWYQQALGQGPEFLTYFQNEAQLDKSGLPSDRFFAERPEGSVSTLKIQRTQQEDSAVYLCASSISSRTNYGYTFGSGTRLTVV.

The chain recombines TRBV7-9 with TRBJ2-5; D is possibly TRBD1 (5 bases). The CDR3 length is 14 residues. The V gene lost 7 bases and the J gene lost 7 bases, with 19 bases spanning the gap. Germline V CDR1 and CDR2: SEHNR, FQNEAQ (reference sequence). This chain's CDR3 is CASTTSGRVTTQYF. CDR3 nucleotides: TGTGCCAGCACCACCTCGGGCAGGGTAACGACCCAGTACTTC.

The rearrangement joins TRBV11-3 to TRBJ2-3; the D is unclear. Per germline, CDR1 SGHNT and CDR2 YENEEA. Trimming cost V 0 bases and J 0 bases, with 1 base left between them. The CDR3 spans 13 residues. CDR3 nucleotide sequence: TGTGCCAGCAGCTTAGATAGCACAGATACGCAGTATTTT. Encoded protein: CASSLDSTDTQYF.

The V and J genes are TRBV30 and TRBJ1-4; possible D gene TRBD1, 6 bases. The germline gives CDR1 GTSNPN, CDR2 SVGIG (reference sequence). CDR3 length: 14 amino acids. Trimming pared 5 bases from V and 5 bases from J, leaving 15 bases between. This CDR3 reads CAWDRQGGNEKLFF. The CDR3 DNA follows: TGTGCCTGGGACCGACAAGGGGGGAATGAAAAACTGTTTTTT. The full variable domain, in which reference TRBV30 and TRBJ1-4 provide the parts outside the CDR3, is SQTIHQWPATLVQPVGSPLSLECTVEGTSNPNLYWYRQAAGRGLQLLFYSVGIGQISSEVPQNLSASRPQDRQFILSSKKLLLSDSGFYLCAWDRQGGNEKLFFGSGTQLSVL.

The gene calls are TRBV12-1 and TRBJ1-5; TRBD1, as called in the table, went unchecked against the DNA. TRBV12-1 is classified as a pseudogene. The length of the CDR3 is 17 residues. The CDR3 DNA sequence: TGTGCCAGCAGCTCACAGGGAAATCCTTTTAGCAATCAGCCCCAGCATTTT. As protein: CASSSQGNPFSNQPQHF.

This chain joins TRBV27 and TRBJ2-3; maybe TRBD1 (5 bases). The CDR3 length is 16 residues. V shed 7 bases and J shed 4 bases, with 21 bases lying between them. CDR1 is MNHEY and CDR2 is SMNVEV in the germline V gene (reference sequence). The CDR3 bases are TGTGCCAGCACTTCCCCCCCCGTGGGGCTCGCAGATACGCAGTATTTT. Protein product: CASTSPPVGLADTQYF.

The CDR3 nucleotides are TGTGCCAGCAGTCTCCAGGGGACAGGGGCCAACGTCCTGACTTTC. Translated: CASSLQGTGANVLTF. This rearrangement joins TRBV2 to TRBJ2-6; a weak D match, TRBD1 (6 bases). Trimming cost V 5 bases and J 4 bases, with 12 bases left between them. Germline CDR1 SNHLY, CDR2 FYNNEI. The CDR3 sequence is 15 residues long.

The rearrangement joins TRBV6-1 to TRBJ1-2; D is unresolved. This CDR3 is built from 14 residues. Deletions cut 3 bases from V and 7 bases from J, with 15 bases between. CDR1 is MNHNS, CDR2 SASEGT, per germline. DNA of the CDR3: TGTGCCAGCAGTGATGGTCGGGTAGGCGGTGGCTACACCTTC. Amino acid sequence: CASSDGRVGGGYTF.

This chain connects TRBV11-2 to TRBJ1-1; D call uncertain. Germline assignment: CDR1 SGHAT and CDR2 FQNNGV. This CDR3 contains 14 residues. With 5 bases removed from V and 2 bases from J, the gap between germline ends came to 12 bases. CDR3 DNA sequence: TGTGCCAGCAGCCTCCGTGGAGGTAACACTGAAGCTTTCTTT. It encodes CASSLRGGNTEAFF.

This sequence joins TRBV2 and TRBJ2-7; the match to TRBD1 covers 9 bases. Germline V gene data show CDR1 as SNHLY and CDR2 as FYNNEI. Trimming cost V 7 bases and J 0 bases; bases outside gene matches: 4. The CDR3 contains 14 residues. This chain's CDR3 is CASTGTGISYEQYF. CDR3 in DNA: TGTGCCAGCACCGGGACAGGGATCTCCTACGAGCAGTACTTC.

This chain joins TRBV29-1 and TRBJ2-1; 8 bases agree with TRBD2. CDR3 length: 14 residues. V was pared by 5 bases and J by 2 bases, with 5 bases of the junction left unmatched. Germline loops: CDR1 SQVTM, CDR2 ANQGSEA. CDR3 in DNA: TGCAGCGTTCTTAGCGGGGCCGCCTACAATGAGCAGTTCTTC. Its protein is CSVLSGAAYNEQFF.

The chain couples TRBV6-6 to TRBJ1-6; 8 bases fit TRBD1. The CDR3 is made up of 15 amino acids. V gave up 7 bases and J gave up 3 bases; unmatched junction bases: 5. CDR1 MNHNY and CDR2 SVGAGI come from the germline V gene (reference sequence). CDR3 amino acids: CASMDGQGYNSPLHF. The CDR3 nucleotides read TGTGCCAGCATGGACGGACAGGGCTATAATTCACCCCTCCACTTT.

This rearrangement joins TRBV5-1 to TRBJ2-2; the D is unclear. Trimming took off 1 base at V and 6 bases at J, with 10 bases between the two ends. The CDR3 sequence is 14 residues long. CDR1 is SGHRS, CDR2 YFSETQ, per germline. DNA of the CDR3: TGCGCCAGCAGCTTGAGGTTCCGGTCCGGGGAGCTGTTTTTT. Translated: CASSLRFRSGELFF.

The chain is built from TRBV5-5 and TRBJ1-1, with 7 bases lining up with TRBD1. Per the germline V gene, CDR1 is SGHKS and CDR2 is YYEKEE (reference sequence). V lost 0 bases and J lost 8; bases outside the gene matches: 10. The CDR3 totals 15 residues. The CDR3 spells CASSLGVTGSEEAFF. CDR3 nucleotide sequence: TGTGCCAGCAGCTTGGGTGTGACAGGGTCTGAAGAAGCTTTCTTT. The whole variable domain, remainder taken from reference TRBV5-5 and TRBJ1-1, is DAGVTQSPTHLIKTRGQQVTLRCSPISGHKSVSWYQQVLGQGPQFIFQYYEKEERGRGNFPDRFSARQFPNYSSELNVNALLLGDSALYLCASSLGVTGSEEAFFGQGTRLTVV.

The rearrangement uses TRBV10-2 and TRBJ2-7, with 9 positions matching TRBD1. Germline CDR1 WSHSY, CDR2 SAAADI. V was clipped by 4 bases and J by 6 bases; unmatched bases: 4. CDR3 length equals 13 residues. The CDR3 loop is CASSGLTGGEQYF. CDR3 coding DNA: TGCGCCAGCAGTGGCTTGACAGGGGGCGAGCAGTACTTC.

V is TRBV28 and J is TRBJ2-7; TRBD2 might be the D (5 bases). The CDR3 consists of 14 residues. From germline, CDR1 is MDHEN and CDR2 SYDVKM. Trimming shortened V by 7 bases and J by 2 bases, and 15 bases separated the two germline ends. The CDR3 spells CASNPTGGPYEQYF. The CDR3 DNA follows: TGTGCCAGCAACCCGACCGGAGGCCCCTACGAGCAGTACTTC.

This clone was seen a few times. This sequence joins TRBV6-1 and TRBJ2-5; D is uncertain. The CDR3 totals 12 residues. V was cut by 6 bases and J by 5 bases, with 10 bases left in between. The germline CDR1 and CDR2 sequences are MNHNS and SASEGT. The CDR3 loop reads CASRPVGETQYF. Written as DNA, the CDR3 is TGTGCCAGCAGACCGGTCGGGGAGACCCAGTACTTC.

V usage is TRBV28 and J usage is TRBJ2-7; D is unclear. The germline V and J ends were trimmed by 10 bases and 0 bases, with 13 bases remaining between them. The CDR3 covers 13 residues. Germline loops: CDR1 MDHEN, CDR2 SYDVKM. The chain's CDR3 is CATTAFSSYEQYF. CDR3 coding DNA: TGTGCCACCACAGCTTTCTCCTCCTACGAGCAGTACTTC. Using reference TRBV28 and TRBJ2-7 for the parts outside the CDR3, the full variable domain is DVKVTQSSRYLVKRTGEKVFLECVQDMDHENMFWYRQDPGLGLRLIYFSYDVKMKEKGDIPEGYSVSREKKERFSLILESASTNQTSMYLCATTAFSSYEQYFGPGTRLTVT.